The 2 T cell receptor beta chains below come from one sample, sequenced in a study of naive and memory T cell subsets. Two oligonucleotides, mixed equimolar, formed the beta constant-region primer covering TRBC1 and TRBC2. TCRdb re-called the UMI-ligation and nested PCR reads through MiXCR, storing one row per CDR3 protein. This table holds tens of thousands of distinct CDR3 sequences, about 14% found once. Sequenced input: effector memory CD4+ T cells from blood. As for subset: effector memory, CD45RA- CD27-. These receptors were collected from a human donor in good health.

In its sample, this clonotype was seen many times. The chain joins TRBV6-6 to TRBJ2-1; D unclear. Germline V CDR1 and CDR2: MNHNY, SVGAGI (reference sequence). The CDR3 is made up of 15 amino acids. The V end was cut by 2 bases, the J end by 1 base, with 9 bases between. The CDR3 DNA reads TGTGCCAGCAGTTACCTAGAAAGATCCTACAATGAGCAGTTCTTC. This codes for CASSYLERSYNEQFF.

The chain has TRBV5-1 and TRBJ2-7; 8 nucleotides agree with TRBD2. The germline gives CDR1 SGHRS, CDR2 YFSETQ. The junction had 11 bases not matched to a gene; V was cut back by 0 bases and J by 3 bases. The CDR3 is 17 amino acids. Written as DNA, the CDR3 is TGCGCCAGCAGCTTGGGCGTTAGTGGCGGGAGGAACTACGAGCAGTACTTC. This gives the protein CASSLGVSGGRNYEQYF.